The 20 T cell receptor beta chains below come from one sample, sequenced in a study of cytomegalovirus exposure and HLA in healthy donors. A multiplex PCR was run with 60 Vbeta primers and 13 Jbeta primers. TCRdb's copy holds only in-frame clones and misses some; the assay was immunoSEQ multiplex PCR. The table includes just over 200,000 clones, roughly 70% detected once. The sample consisted of PBMCs. The origin of the receptors is a man aged 35-49 years in good health and CMV-seropositive.

The chain is built from TRBV7-2 and TRBJ2-1; D uncertain. This CDR3 region has 11 residues. V dropped 2 bases and J dropped 15 bases, with 11 bases sitting between them. The germline gives CDR1 SGHTA, CDR2 FQGNSA. The CDR3 sequence is CASSLSTSLFF. The DNA of the CDR3 is TGTGCCAGCAGCTTATCAACTTCCCTGTTCTTC.

The rearrangement joins TRBV28 to TRBJ2-1, with a possible D match to TRBD2 (5 bases). Trimming shortened V by 4 bases and J by 14 bases, and 18 bases separated the two germline ends. The CDR3 extends over 13 amino acids. The germline V gene has CDR1 MDHEN and CDR2 SYDVKM. The CDR3 DNA reads TGTGCCAGCAGTTGGAGCACGCGGCCCGGGGAGTTCTTC. Protein product: CASSWSTRPGEFF.

For this clone: The sample carries other DNA sequences with the same CDR3. This rearrangement joins TRBV27 to TRBJ1-4; D not resolved. The CDR3 extends over 15 amino acids. Trimming left V 6 bases short and J 10 bases short, with 21 bases between. From germline, CDR1 is MNHEY and CDR2 SMNVEV (reference sequence). CDR3 sequence (DNA): TGTGCCAGCAGACCCCATACGGGGTTTGCGAGAAAACTGTTTTTT. Translated, it gives CASRPHTGFARKLFF.

The chain employs TRBV4-2 and TRBJ2-7; TRBD2 matches 7 bases. V lost 1 base to trimming and J lost 5 bases; unmatched junction nucleotides: 14. This CDR3 comprises 17 residues. Germline V gene data show CDR1 as LGHNA and CDR2 as YNFKEQ. As DNA, the CDR3 is TGTGCCAGCAGCCAAGGGGGGAGGGTCCCGGACACTGACGAGCAGTACTTC. This sequence encodes CASSQGGRVPDTDEQYF.

The J gene is TRBJ1-1, the V gene TRBV5-1; 7 nucleotides align to TRBD1. Germline lookup yields CDR1 SGHRS and CDR2 YFSETQ. After removal of 3 bases from V and 6 bases from J, the junction contained 11 bases not matched to a gene. This CDR3 is built from 15 residues. CDR3 in DNA: TGCGCCAGCAGCTGGGGAGGTACAGGGGTCCCTGAAGCTTTCTTT. Translation gives CASSWGGTGVPEAFF. Based on the CDR3 plus reference TRBV5-1 and TRBJ1-1, the full variable domain is KAGVTQTPRYLIKTRGQQVTLSCSPISGHRSVSWYQQTPGQGLQFLFEYFSETQRNKGNFPGRFSGRQFSNSRSEMNVSTLELGDSALYLCASSWGGTGVPEAFFGQGTRLTVV.

The CDR3 nucleotides read TGTGCCAGCAGCCCCTCGAAGGGGGGGGGTTCGTTTGATCAGCCCCAGCATTTT. Translating gives CASSPSKGGGSFDQPQHF. The rearrangement joins TRBV7-6 to TRBJ1-5; weak D call: TRBD1 (6 bases). Trimming took 5 bases from V and 5 from J, leaving 25 bases between them. CDR3 length: 18 residues. Germline V gene sequence: CDR1 SGHVS, CDR2 FNYEAQ.

The V gene is TRBV11-3, the J gene TRBJ1-2; 10 nucleotides match TRBD1. The V and J ends lost 4 bases and 3 bases, in that order; junction bases with no gene match: 5. The CDR3 is made up of 15 amino acids. The germline V gene has CDR1 SGHNT and CDR2 YENEEA. DNA for the CDR3: TGTGCCAGCAGCTGCCGGGACAGGGGATACTATGGCTACACCTTC. It translates to CASSCRDRGYYGYTF. The variable domain in full, completed from reference TRBV11-3 and TRBJ1-2, reads EAGVVQSPRYKIIEKKQPVAFWCNPISGHNTLYWYLQNLGQGPELLIRYENEEAVDDSQLPKDRFSAERLKGVDSTLKIQPAELGDSAVYLCASSCRDRGYYGYTFGSGTRLTVV.

V and J are TRBV5-1 and TRBJ2-5; the match to TRBD1 covers 7 bases. The J call is in doubt because the DNA end fits TRBJ2-7 better. The CDR3 length is 14 residues. Per the germline V gene, CDR1 is SGHRS and CDR2 is YFSETQ. The DNA of the CDR3 is TGCGCCAGCAGCTTGGGGGACAGCTCCTACGAGCAGTACTTC. This gives the protein CASSLGDSSYEQYF.

V usage is TRBV5-1 and J usage is TRBJ2-3, with a tentative D call TRBD1 (5 bases). Looked up from germline, CDR1 is SGHRS and CDR2 is YFSETQ. The length of the CDR3 is 15 residues. Trimming pared 2 bases from V and 2 bases from J, leaving 12 bases between. The CDR3 nucleotides are TGCGCCAGCAGCTTAAGCGTCAGGGCCACAGATACGCAGTATTTT. This gives the protein CASSLSVRATDTQYF. The entire variable domain, with the rest obtained from reference TRBV5-1 and TRBJ2-3, is as follows: KAGVTQTPRYLIKTRGQQVTLSCSPISGHRSVSWYQQTPGQGLQFLFEYFSETQRNKGNFPGRFSGRQFSNSRSEMNVSTLELGDSALYLCASSLSVRATDTQYFGPGTRLTVL.

The V call is TRBV27, the J call TRBJ2-1; no firm D call. Germline V gene data show CDR1 as MNHEY and CDR2 as SMNVEV (reference sequence). The CDR3 has 16 residues. V lost 4 bases and J 0 bases, leaving 13 bases between the germline ends. The CDR3 coding sequence is TGTGCCAGCAGTTATACCCAACCGGGCTCCTACAATGAGCAGTTCTTC. Its translation is CASSYTQPGSYNEQFF.

The chain has TRBV4-2 and TRBJ2-2; the match to TRBD2 covers 10 bases. Looked up from germline, CDR1 is LGHNA and CDR2 is YNFKEQ. The trim removed 0 bases at V and 7 bases at J, leaving 11 bases unmatched. The CDR3 totals 18 residues. CDR3 nucleotides: TGTGCCAGCAGCCAAGAGGTTAAAGCGGGGGGGCCGGACGGGGAGCTGTTTTTT. This translates into CASSQEVKAGGPDGELFF.

The V gene is TRBV11-3, the J gene TRBJ2-5; 12 bases line up with TRBD2. The CDR3 consists of 15 residues. The V gene end was trimmed by 3 bases and the J gene end by 4 bases; junction bases not matched to a gene: 3. CDR1 is SGHNT and CDR2 is YENEEA in the germline V gene. CDR3 bases: TGTGCCAGCAGCTTGGCTAGCGGGGGGGGAGAGACCCAGTACTTC. It is translated as CASSLASGGGETQYF.

The genes are TRBV2 and TRBJ2-3, with a possible D match to TRBD2 (5 bases). The CDR3 has 17 amino acids. The V and J ends lost 2 bases and 6 bases respectively, with 21 bases between them. The germline V gene encodes CDR1 SNHLY and CDR2 FYNNEI. In DNA, the CDR3 is TGTGCCAGCAGTGAAATAACAGTAAACATCGAGGGCGATACGCAGTATTTT. It encodes CASSEITVNIEGDTQYF.

This chain uses TRBV5-1 with TRBJ1-1, with D tentatively TRBD1 (5 bases). V was shortened by 5 bases and J by 0 bases, with 14 bases between the two germline ends. CDR1 is SGHRS and CDR2 is YFSETQ in the germline V gene. The CDR3 consists of 15 residues. Written as DNA, the CDR3 is TGCGCCAGCAGTTTTAACTCGGACATGAACACTGAAGCTTTCTTT. Its protein product is CASSFNSDMNTEAFF.

The chain uses TRBV5-6 and TRBJ2-1, with D hard to call. The ends were cut back, 2 bases at V and 5 bases at J, with 5 bases in the middle. CDR1 is SGHDT and CDR2 is YYEEEE in the germline V gene. The CDR3 has 12 residues. The DNA of the CDR3 is TGTGCCAGCAGCTTATCAGACAATGAGCAGTTCTTC. Protein sequence: CASSLSDNEQFF.

This clone was counted between two and nine times. The CDR3, as DNA: TGTGCCAGCAGTCTAGCGGGCAGCACAGATACGCAGTATTTT. Translated, it gives CASSLAGSTDTQYF. The chain couples TRBV6-5 to TRBJ2-3; 8 positions agree with TRBD2. CDR1 is MNHEY, CDR2 SVGAGI, per germline. V shed 5 bases and J 0 bases; nucleotides not matched to a gene: 1. The CDR3 totals 14 residues.

CDR3 sequence reads: CASSSPGGNTIYF. The CDR3 region has the DNA TGTGCCAGCAGCTCCCCGGGGGGAAACACCATATATTTT. The rearrangement joins TRBV5-6 to TRBJ1-3; no clear D. The CDR3 is made up of 13 amino acids. The V and J ends lost 3 bases and 4 bases respectively, with 8 bases between them. Looked up from germline, CDR1 is SGHDT and CDR2 is YYEEEE.

The V and J genes are TRBV5-8 and TRBJ2-6, with D possibly matching TRBD1 (6 bases). V lost 3 bases, J lost 0 bases, and 13 bases lay in between. The CDR3 is made up of 17 amino acids. The germline CDR1 and CDR2 sequences are SGHTS and YDEGEE. The CDR3 DNA sequence: TGTGCCAGCAGCTCCGGGACACTTACCTCTGGGGCCAACGTCCTGACTTTC. Its translation is CASSSGTLTSGANVLTF. Full variable domain (outside the CDR3, taken from reference TRBV5-8 and TRBJ2-6): EAGVTQSPTHLIKTRGQQATLRCSPISGHTSVYWYQQALGLGLQFLLWYDEGEERNRGNFPPRFSGRQFPNYSSELNVNALELEDSALYLCASSSGTLTSGANVLTFGAGSRLTVL.

The chain joins TRBV11-1 to TRBJ2-3; 8 bases fit TRBD2. Per the germline V gene, CDR1 is SGHAT and CDR2 is FQDESV (reference sequence). V lost 3 bases and J lost 2; bases outside the gene matches: 4. CDR3 size: 15 residues. The CDR3 DNA reads as TGTGCCAGCAGCTTCGGGGGGGGGAACACAGATACGCAGTATTTT. Protein: CASSFGGGNTDTQYF.

V and J are TRBV7-9 and TRBJ2-5, with D uncertain. This CDR3 has 13 amino acids. Germline V gene sequence: CDR1 SEHNR, CDR2 FQNEAQ (reference sequence). Trimming cost V 5 bases and J 4 bases, with 11 bases left between them. Here the CDR3 reads CASSPRVSETQYF. The CDR3 DNA reads TGTGCCAGCAGCCCCCGGGTCTCAGAGACCCAGTACTTC.